The 14 T cell receptor beta chains listed next were all sequenced from one sample in a study of cytomegalovirus exposure and HLA in healthy donors. Primers included in the PCR were 60 Vbeta and 13 Jbeta primers. Clones were read by immunoSEQ multiplex PCR, and TCRdb kept only the in-frame ones, dropping some. The sample includes 190,000 or so clones, 80% of them seen just once. The sample consisted of PBMCs. All receptors derive from a boy aged 5-17 years in good health and CMV-seronegative.

The rearrangement links TRBV5-4 to TRBJ1-3; weak D call: TRBD1 (5 bases). The V end lost 4 bases, the J end lost 0 bases, and 11 bases lay between the germline ends. The CDR3 extends over 15 amino acids. Germline CDR1 is SGHNT and CDR2 is YYREEE (reference sequence). This chain's CDR3 is CASSADRRSGNTIYF. CDR3 DNA: TGTGCCAGCAGCGCTGACAGACGCTCTGGAAACACCATATATTTT.

The V and J genes are TRBV4-2 and TRBJ1-6, with D unresolved. Germline-derived CDR1 and CDR2 are LGHNA and YNFKEQ. The CDR3 contains 15 residues. V shed 2 bases and J shed 5 bases, with 10 bases lying between them. In DNA form, the CDR3 reads TGTGCCAGCAGCCAACCTACGGGGAATAATTCACCCCTCCACTTT. Translating it yields CASSQPTGNNSPLHF.

The J gene is TRBJ1-5, the V gene TRBV9; D call uncertain. This CDR3 is 15 amino acids long. V was trimmed by 2 bases and J by 0 bases, leaving 9 bases between them. CDR1 is SGDLS and CDR2 is YYNGEE in the germline V gene. The CDR3 is CASSVGGNSNQPQHF. CDR3 sequence (DNA): TGTGCCAGCAGCGTCGGAGGCAATAGCAATCAGCCCCAGCATTTT.

The genes are TRBV14 and TRBJ2-7; D is unresolved. The CDR3 runs to 12 residues. V was trimmed by 1 base and J by 6 bases, leaving 7 bases between them. Germline V CDR1 and CDR2: SGHDN, FVKESK. This CDR3 reads CASSQVYFEQYF. The DNA of the CDR3 is TGTGCCAGCAGCCAAGTCTATTTCGAGCAGTACTTC.

The V and J genes are TRBV4-3 and TRBJ2-7; D is perhaps TRBD2 (6 bases). V lost 0 bases and J lost 4, with 13 bases in between. Germline CDR1 reads LGHNA; CDR2 reads YSLEER. CDR3 length: 15 residues. The CDR3 sequence: CASSQDPGEGYEQYF. The DNA for the CDR3 is TGCGCCAGCAGCCAAGATCCGGGAGAAGGGTACGAGCAGTACTTC.

V usage is TRBV9 and J usage is TRBJ2-7; the match to TRBD1 covers 8 bases. This CDR3 is 15 amino acids long. Per germline, CDR1 SGDLS and CDR2 YYNGEE. V shed 0 bases and J 7 bases; nucleotides not matched to a gene: 9. For the CDR3, the DNA is TGTGCCAGCAGCGTAGACCCCAGGGGGCTGGAAGAGCAGTACTTC. It translates to CASSVDPRGLEEQYF.

V gene TRBV4-3 combines with J gene TRBJ2-1; D gene ambiguous. Trimming took off 5 bases at V and 0 bases at J, with 11 bases between the two ends. CDR3 length equals 15 residues. Germline assignment: CDR1 LGHNA and CDR2 YSLEER. The CDR3 coding sequence is TGCGCCAGCAGCTCAGGCCGTTCCTCCTACAATGAGCAGTTCTTC. It yields the protein CASSSGRSSYNEQFF.

J is TRBJ2-7 and V is TRBV11-3; 9 bases agree with TRBD2. Unmatched junction bases numbered 2, after V lost 0 bases and J lost 2 bases. From germline, CDR1 is SGHNT and CDR2 YENEEA. This CDR3 has 15 amino acids. CDR3 sequence (DNA): TGTGCCAGCAGCTTAGATGTAGCGGGAGCCTACGAGCAGTACTTC. Its translation: CASSLDVAGAYEQYF.

The rearrangement uses TRBV4-3 and TRBJ2-3, with 16 bases that match TRBD2. This CDR3 is built from 21 residues. Looked up from germline, CDR1 is LGHNA and CDR2 is YSLEER. Losses at the gene ends were 0 bases for V and 6 bases for J; bases not matched to a gene: 15. DNA for the CDR3: TGCGCCAGCAGCCAAGAGGTGAACCCGGGACTAGCGGGAGGGTCGTCGGATACGCAGTATTTT. Its protein product is CASSQEVNPGLAGGSSDTQYF.

The V call is TRBV5-4, the J call TRBJ1-1; 7 nucleotides agree with TRBD1. This CDR3 spans 15 amino acids. V dropped 1 base and J dropped 2; count of bases not matched to a gene: 5. From germline, CDR1 is SGHNT and CDR2 YYREEE (reference sequence). Here the CDR3 DNA reads TGTGCCAGCAGCTTGTGGACAGGCCCAAACACTGAAGCTTTCTTT. Amino acid sequence: CASSLWTGPNTEAFF.

The chain uses TRBV13 and TRBJ2-7, with a tentative D call TRBD1 (5 bases). The CDR3 sequence is 14 residues long. Germline CDR1 PRHDT, CDR2 FYEKMQ (reference sequence). Trimming shortened V by 2 bases and J by 1 base, and 9 bases separated the two germline ends. The CDR3 reads CASSLFNRSYEQYF. Written as DNA, the CDR3 is TGTGCCAGCAGCTTATTTAACAGGTCCTACGAGCAGTACTTC.

The rearrangement links TRBV19 to TRBJ1-1, with D maybe TRBD1 (5 bases). Per the germline V gene, CDR1 is LNHDA and CDR2 is SQIVND (reference sequence). Trimming shortened V by 10 bases and J by 1 base, and 13 bases separated the two germline ends. There are 13 residues in the CDR3. DNA of the CDR3: TGTGCCACCGAGTCGGGGGGGAACACTGAAGCTTTCTTT. Translation gives CATESGGNTEAFF.

CDR3 amino acids: CASSLAPGLDEQFF. In nucleotides, the CDR3 is TGCGCCAGCAGCTTGGCCCCAGGCTTAGATGAGCAGTTCTTC. The chain has TRBV5-1 and TRBJ2-1, with no clear D. CDR3 size: 14 residues. Per the germline V gene, CDR1 is SGHRS and CDR2 is YFSETQ. V lost 0 bases and J 8 bases, leaving 12 bases between the germline ends.

In DNA, the CDR3 is TGCGCCAGCAGCTACGGTCGAGGCAGGGGGGTTGAAGCTTTCTTT. Residues: CASSYGRGRGVEAFF. V is TRBV5-1 and J is TRBJ1-1, with 7 bases identical to TRBD1. With 3 bases clipped from V and 7 bases from J, the junction kept 12 bases outside the gene matches. This CDR3 contains 15 residues. Germline CDR1 is SGHRS and CDR2 is YFSETQ. Full variable domain (remainder filled in from reference TRBV5-1 and TRBJ1-1): KAGVTQTPRYLIKTRGQQVTLSCSPISGHRSVSWYQQTPGQGLQFLFEYFSETQRNKGNFPGRFSGRQFSNSRSEMNVSTLELGDSALYLCASSYGRGRGVEAFFGQGTRLTVV.